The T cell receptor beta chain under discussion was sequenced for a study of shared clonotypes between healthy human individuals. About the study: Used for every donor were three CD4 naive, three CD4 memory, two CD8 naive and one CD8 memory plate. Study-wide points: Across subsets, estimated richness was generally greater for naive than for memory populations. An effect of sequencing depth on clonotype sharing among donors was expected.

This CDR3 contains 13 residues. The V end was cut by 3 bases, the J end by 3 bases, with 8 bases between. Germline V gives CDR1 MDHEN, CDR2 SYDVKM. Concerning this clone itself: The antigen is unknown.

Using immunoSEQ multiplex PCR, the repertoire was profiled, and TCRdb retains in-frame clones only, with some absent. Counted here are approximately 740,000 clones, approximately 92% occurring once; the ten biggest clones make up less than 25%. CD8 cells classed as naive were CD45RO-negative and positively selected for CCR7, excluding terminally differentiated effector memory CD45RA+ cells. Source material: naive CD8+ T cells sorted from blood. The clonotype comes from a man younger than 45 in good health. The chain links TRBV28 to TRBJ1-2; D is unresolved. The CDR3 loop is CASSLMGDYGYTF. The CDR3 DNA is TGTGCCAGCAGTTTGATGGGAGACTATGGCTACACCTTC.